This T cell receptor (beta chain) was captured by sequencing in a study of blood T cell repertoires in COVID-19. Using immunoSEQ multiplex PCR, the repertoire was profiled, and TCRdb retains in-frame clones only, with some absent. The sample includes approximately 150,000 clones, around 80% of them seen just once. Participants' own reports of clinical history determined their cohort assignment. During the 2 weeks before they entered the study, exposed participants had met someone with a PCR-confirmed or clinician-diagnosed COVID-19 case. Deletions cut 0 bases from V and 0 bases from J, with 8 bases between. Germline V CDR1 and CDR2: SGHNT, YYREEE (reference sequence). This CDR3 has 15 residues.

The chain uses TRBV5-4 and TRBJ2-3; tentative D call: TRBD1 (5 bases). The sample was PBMCs or T cells enriched from blood (not recorded which). The source of this sequence is a man in his sixties or seventies who had been exposed to COVID-19. In nucleotides, the CDR3 is TGTGCCAGCAGCTTGGAGGACACCAGCACAGATACGCAGTATTTT. This codes for CASSLEDTSTDTQYF.